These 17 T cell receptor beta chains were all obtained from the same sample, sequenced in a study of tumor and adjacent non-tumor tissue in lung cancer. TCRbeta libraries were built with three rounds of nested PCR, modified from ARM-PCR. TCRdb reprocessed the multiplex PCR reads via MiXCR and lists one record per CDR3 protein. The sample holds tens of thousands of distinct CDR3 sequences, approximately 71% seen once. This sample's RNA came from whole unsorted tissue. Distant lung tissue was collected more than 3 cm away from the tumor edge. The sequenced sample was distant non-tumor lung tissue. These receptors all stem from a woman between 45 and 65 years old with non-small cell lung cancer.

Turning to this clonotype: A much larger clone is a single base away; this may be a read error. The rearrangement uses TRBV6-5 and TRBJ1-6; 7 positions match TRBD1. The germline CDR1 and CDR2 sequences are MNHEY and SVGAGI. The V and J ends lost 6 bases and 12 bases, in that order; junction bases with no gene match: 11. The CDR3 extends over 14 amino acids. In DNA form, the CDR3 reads TGTGCCAGCAGACAACAGGGGCTAGGATTACCCCTCCACTTT. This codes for CASRQQGLGLPLHF.

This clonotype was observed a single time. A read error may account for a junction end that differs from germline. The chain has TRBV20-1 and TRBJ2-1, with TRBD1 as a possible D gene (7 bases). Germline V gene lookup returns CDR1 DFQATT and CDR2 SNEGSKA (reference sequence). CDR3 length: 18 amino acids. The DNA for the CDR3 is TGCACTGCTAGGATAAACCCCAGGGGGGCGGTAGTATACAATGAGCAGTTCTTC. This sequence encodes CTARINPRGAVVYNEQFF.

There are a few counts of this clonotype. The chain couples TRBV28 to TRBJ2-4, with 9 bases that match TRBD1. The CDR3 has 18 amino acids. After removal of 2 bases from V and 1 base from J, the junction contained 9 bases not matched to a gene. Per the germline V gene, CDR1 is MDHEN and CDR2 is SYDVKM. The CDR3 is CASSLETGGDSAKNIQYF. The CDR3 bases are TGTGCCAGCAGTTTAGAGACAGGGGGTGATTCGGCCAAAAACATTCAGTACTTC.

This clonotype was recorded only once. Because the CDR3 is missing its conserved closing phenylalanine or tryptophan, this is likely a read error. This CDR3 reads CASSPRRNTEAFS. The CDR3 DNA follows: TGTGCCAGCAGCCCCCGACGGAACACTGAAGCTTTCTCT. The chain joins TRBV11-2 to TRBJ1-1; no reliable D call. The V gene lost 5 bases and the J gene lost 1 base, with 8 bases spanning the gap. The CDR3 runs to 13 residues. In germline, CDR1 is SGHAT, CDR2 FQNNGV.

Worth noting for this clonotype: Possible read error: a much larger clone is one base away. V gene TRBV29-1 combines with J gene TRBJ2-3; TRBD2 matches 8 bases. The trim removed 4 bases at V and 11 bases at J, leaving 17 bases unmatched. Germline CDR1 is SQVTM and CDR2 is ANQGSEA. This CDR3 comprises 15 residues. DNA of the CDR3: TGCAGCGTTGCGATCAGCGGGAGCTTCGTGTATATGCAGTATTTT. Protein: CSVAISGSFVYMQYF.

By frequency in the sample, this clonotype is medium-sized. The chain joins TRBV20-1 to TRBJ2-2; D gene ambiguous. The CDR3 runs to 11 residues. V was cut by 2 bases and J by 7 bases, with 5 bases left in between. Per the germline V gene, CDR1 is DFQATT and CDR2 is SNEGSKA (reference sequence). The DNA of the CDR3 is TGCAGTGCTAGAAGTTTCGGGGAGCTGTTTTTT. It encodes CSARSFGELFF.

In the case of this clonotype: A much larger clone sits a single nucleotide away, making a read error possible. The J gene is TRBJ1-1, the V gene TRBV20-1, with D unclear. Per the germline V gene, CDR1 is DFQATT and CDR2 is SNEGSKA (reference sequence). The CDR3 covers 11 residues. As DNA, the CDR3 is TGCAGTGCTAAAGACTTCGCTGAAGTTTTCTTT. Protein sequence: CSAKDFAEVFF.

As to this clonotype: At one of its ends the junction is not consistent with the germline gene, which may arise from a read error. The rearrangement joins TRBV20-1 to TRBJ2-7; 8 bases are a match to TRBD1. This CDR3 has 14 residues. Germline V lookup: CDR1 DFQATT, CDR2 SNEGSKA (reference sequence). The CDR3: CSAKSEGTGYEQYF. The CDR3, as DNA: TGCAGTGCTAAAAGTGAGGGGACAGGCTACGAGCAGTACTTT.

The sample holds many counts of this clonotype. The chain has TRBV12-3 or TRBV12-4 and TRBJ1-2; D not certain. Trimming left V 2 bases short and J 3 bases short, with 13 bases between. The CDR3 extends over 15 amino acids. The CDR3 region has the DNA TGTGCCAGCAGTTTACTCTTGGGAGGGCACTATGGCTACACCTTC. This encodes CASSLLLGGHYGYTF.

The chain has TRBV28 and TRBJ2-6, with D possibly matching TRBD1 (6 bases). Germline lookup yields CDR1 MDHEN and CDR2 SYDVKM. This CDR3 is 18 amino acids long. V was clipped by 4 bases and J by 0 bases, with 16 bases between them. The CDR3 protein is CASSSLGAKSSGANVLTF. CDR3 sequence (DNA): TGTGCCAGCAGTTCACTGGGGGCGAAAAGCTCTGGGGCCAACGTCCTGACTTTC.

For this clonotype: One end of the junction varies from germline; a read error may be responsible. The CDR3 sequence: CASSLLPLYEPFF. As DNA, the CDR3 is TGTGCCAGCAGCTTACTTCCGCTGTATGAGCCGTTCTTC. The chain employs TRBV11-1 and TRBJ2-1, with unresolved D. CDR1 is SGHAT, CDR2 FQDESV, per germline (reference sequence). CDR3 length: 13 residues.

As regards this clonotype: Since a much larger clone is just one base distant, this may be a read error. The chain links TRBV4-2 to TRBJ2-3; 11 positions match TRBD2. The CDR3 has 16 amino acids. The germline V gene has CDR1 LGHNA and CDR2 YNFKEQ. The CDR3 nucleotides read TGTCCCAGCAGCCAAGGCCAGCTAGCGGGAGGATATACGCAGTATTTT. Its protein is CPSSQGQLAGGYTQYF.

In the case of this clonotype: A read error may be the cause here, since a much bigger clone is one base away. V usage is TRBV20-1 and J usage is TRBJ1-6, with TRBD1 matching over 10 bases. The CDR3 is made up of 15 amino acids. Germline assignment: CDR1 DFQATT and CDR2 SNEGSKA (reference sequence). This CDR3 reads CSARPPGQGNSHLHF. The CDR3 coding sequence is TGCAGTGCTAGACCCCCGGGACAGGGGAATTCACACCTCCACTTT.

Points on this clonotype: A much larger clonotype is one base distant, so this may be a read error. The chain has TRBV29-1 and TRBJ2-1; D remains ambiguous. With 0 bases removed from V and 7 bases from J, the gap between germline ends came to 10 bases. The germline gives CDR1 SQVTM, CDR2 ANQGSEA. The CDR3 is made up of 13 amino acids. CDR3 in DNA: TGCAGCGTTGAAGAAGGGTTTGGTAATGAGCAGTTCTTC. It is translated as CSVEEGFGNEQFF.

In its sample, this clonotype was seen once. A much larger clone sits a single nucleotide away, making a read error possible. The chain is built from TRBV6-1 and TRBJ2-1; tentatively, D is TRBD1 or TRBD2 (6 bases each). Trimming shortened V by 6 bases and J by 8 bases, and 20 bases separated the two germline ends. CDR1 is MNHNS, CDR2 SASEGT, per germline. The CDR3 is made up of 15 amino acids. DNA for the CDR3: TGTGCCAGCAGCGTGTGGGGGGACGGGGGCGATGAGCAGTTCTTC. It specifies CASSVWGDGGDEQFF.

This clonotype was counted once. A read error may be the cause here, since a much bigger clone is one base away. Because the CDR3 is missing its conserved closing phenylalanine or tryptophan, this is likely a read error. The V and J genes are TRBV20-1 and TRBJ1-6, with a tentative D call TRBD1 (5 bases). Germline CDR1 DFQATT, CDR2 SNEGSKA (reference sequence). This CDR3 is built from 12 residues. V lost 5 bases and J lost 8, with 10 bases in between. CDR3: CSAFRGDSPLHI. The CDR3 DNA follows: TGCAGTGCTTTTCGAGGGGATTCACCCCTCCACATT.

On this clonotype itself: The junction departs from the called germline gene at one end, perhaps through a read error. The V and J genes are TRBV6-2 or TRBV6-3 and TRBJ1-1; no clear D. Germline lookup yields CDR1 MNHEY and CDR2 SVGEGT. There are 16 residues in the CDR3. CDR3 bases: TGTGCCAGCAGTCCGGCAGGCTCCTCGATGAACAGTGAAGCTTTCTTT. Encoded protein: CASSPAGSSMNSEAFF.